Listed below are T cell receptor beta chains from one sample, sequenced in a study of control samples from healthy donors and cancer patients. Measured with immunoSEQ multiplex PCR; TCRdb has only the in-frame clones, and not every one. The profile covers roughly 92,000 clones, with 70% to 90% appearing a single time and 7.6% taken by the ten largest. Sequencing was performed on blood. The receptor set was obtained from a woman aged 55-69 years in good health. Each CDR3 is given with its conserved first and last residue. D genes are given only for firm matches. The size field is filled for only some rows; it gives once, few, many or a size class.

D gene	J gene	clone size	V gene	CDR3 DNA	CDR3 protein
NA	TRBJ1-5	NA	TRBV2	TGTGCCAGCGGGATGGCTTTGGGACTTCAGCCCCAGCATTTT	CASGMALGLQPQHF
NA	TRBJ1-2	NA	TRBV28	TGTGCCAGCAGTCCCATGGGCGAGGCGAGGTACTATGGCTACACCTTC	CASSPMGEARYYGYTF
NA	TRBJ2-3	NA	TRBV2	TGTGCCAGCAGTGACTCGGCTACCACAGATACGCAGTATTTT	CASSDSATTDTQYF
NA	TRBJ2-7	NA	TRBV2	TGTGCCAGCAGTGGTAGCAGGTTCCACGAGCAGTACTTC	CASSGSRFHEQYF
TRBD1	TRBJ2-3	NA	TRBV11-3	TGTGCCAGCAGCTTGTTCGGCCGGGACAGGACCACAGATACGCAGTATTTT	CASSLFGRDRTTDTQYF
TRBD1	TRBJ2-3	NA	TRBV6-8	TGTGCCAGCAGTTACCCCCAACAATTAGCGAGGGGGCACACAGATACGCAGTATTTT	CASSYPQQLARGHTDTQYF
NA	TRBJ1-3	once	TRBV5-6	TGTGCCAGCAGCTTGCGGGGCCACAGCTCTGGAAACACCATATATTTT	CASSLRGHSSGNTIYF
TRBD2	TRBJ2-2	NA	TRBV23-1	TGCGCCAGCAGGGTTGGGACTAGCGGAAGGAACACCGGGGAGCTGTTTTTT	CASRVGTSGRNTGELFF
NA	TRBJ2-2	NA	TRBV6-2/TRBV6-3	TGTGCCAGCAGTTACGGGGCGAACACCGGGGAGCTGTTTTTT	CASSYGANTGELFF
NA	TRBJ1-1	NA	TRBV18	TGTGCCAGCTCACCGGGCCACCCTGGAGGCACTGAAGCTTTCTTT	CASSPGHPGGTEAFF
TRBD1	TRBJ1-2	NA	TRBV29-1	TGCAGCGTTGGACAGGGATCTAACTATGGCTACACCTTC	CSVGQGSNYGYTF
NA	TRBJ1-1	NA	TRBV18	TGTGCCAGCTCACCACCGTACGGGACTGAAGCTTTCTTT	CASSPPYGTEAFF
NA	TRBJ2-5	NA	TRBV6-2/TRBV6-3	TGTGCCAGCAGTTACTCGATTGGGGCAGAGACCCAGTACTTC	CASSYSIGAETQYF
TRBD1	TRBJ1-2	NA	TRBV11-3	TGTGCCAGCAGCGACAGGGCTATAGGCTACACCTTC	CASSDRAIGYTF
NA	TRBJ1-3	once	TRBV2	TGTGCCAGCAGTGCCGAATTTGGCTCTGGAAACACCATATATTTT	CASSAEFGSGNTIYF
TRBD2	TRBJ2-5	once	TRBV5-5	TGTGCCAGCAGCTTCGGGGGGAGCCAAGAGACCCAGTACTTC	CASSFGGSQETQYF
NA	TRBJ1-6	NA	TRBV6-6	TGTGCCAGCAGTCCCTCGGGTGGGACCAATTCACCCCTCCACTTT	CASSPSGGTNSPLHF
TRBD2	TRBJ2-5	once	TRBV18	TGTGCCAGCTCACCCGTGACGGGGGGGCCGCAGACCCAGTACTTC	CASSPVTGGPQTQYF
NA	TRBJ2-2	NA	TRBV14	TGTGCCAGCAGCCAAGGAGGATTCACCGGGGAGCTGTTTTTT	CASSQGGFTGELFF
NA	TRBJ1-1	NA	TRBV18	TGTGCCAGCTCACCACCCGGCACCACTGAAGCTTTCTTT	CASSPPGTTEAFF
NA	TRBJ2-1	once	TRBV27	TGTGCCAGCAGTCACGACGGGGTTTACAATGAGCAGTTCTTC	CASSHDGVYNEQFF
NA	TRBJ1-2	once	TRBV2	TGTGCCAGCAGTGAAGGGCCAGCCTCGGGCTACACCTTC	CASSEGPASGYTF
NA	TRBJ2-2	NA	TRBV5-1	TGCGCCAGCAGACTTTCTCCGGGAGCAAACACCGGGGAGCTGTTTTTT	CASRLSPGANTGELFF
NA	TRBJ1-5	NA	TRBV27	TGTGCCAGCAGTTTTATCCCTTCCCAGCCCCAGCATTTT	CASSFIPSQPQHF